The sample holds a few counts of the clone carrying this T cell receptor beta chain. These data come from a study of blood T cells in healthy people across ages. The people who gave samples were healthy Caucasians from Russia, aged roughly 6 to 100. Extraction yielded at least 6 micrograms of total RNA per sample. Germline values: CDR1 SEHNR, CDR2 FQNEAQ (reference sequence). CDR3 length: 12 amino acids. V dropped 5 bases and J dropped 4 bases, with 9 bases sitting between them. With a J-beta primer mix and a sample-barcoded 5' primer, a second PCR ran roughly 7 to 11 cycles. Tagging of each cDNA molecule was performed by a template-switch adaptor with 12 random nucleotides. TCRdb fed the 5' RACE reads into MiXCR, producing one record per CDR3 protein. Of hundreds of thousands of distinct CDR3 sequences listed, approximately 65% were seen once; the top ten hold around a quarter.

Sequences were obtained from blood. The receptor's source is a man younger than 40 in good health. The V gene is TRBV7-9, the J gene TRBJ2-7; D is uncertain. The CDR3, as DNA: TGTGCCAGCAGCCCTTCGAGATACGAGCAGTACTTC. Residues: CASSPSRYEQYF.